This T cell receptor beta chain comes out of a study of T cells in Graves' hyperthyroidism and ophthalmopathy. Many counts were recorded for this clonotype. RNA transcripts served as the template for amplifying TCR beta CDR3 regions. First-round RT-PCR targeting the TCR CDR3 was performed with the HTBI primer set. MiXCR was run by TCRdb on the multiplex PCR reads, yielding one entry per CDR3 protein. The table shows 360,000 or so distinct CDR3 sequences, with approximately 14% occurring only once. The sequence was collected from a woman aged 55-69 years with Graves' ophthalmopathy. The sample was blood.

The CDR3 coding sequence is TGTGCCAGCAGTCCCTCGGGCGCGCCTAACAATCAGCCCCAGCATTTT. Protein product: CASSPSGAPNNQPQHF. The rearrangement links TRBV12-3 or TRBV12-4 to TRBJ1-5; no clear D. V gave up 5 bases and J gave up 3 bases, with 17 bases separating them. The CDR3 runs to 16 residues.